This T cell receptor (beta chain) comes out of a study of early T cells in non-severe SARS-CoV-2 infection. TCRdb re-derived calls from the 5' RACE reads in MiXCR, one entry per CDR3 protein. The sample yields 70,000 or so distinct CDR3 sequences, 10% to 15% seen once. V shed 5 bases, J shed 7 bases, and the junction held 15 bases outside the gene matches. Germline V gene lookup returns CDR1 DFQATT and CDR2 SNEGSKA (reference sequence). The CDR3 length is 16 residues. The sequencing sample was made of whole blood. This sequence joins TRBV20-1 and TRBJ2-1, with 9 positions matching TRBD2. The receptor was isolated from an adult who was a healthcare worker with PCR-confirmed SARS-CoV-2 infection or an uninfected control (not recorded which). The CDR3 is CSALPVPGTSRNEQFF. The CDR3 DNA reads as TGCAGTGCTCTACCAGTCCCAGGGACTAGCAGGAATGAGCAGTTCTTC.